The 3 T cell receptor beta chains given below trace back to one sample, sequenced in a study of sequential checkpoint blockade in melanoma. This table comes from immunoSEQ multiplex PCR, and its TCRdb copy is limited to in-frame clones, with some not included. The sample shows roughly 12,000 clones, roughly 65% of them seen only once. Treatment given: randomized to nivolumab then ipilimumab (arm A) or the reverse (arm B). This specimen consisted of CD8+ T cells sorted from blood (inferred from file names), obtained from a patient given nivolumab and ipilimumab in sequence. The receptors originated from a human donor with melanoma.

The CDR3 region has the DNA TGTGCCAGCAGCAGACAGAGTTTCTATGGCTACACCTTC. Translated, it gives CASSRQSFYGYTF. J is TRBJ1-2 and V is TRBV6-6; D perhaps matches TRBD1 (5 bases). There are 13 residues in the CDR3. CDR1 is MNHNY and CDR2 is SVGAGI in the germline V gene (reference sequence). Between the trimmed V and J ends, which lost 6 bases and 4 bases, there was a span of 12 bases.

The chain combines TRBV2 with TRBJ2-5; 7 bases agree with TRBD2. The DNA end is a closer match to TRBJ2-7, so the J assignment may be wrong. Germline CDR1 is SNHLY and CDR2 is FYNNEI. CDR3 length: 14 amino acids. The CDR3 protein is CASSEGREGYEQYF. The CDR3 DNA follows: TGTGCCAGCAGTGAAGGCAGGGAGGGGTACGAGCAGTACTTC.

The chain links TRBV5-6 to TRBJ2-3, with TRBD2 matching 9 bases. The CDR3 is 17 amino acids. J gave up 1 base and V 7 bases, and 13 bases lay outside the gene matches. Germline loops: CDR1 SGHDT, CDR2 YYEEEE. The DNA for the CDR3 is TGTGCCAGCTCCAAGTGGGGCGGGGGGGTTCGCACAGATACGCAGTATTTT. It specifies CASSKWGGGVRTDTQYF. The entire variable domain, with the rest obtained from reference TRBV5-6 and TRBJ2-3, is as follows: DAGVTQSPTHLIKTRGQQVTLRCSPKSGHDTVSWYQQALGQGPQFIFQYYEEEERQRGNFPDRFSGHQFPNYSSELNVNALLLGDSALYLCASSKWGGGVRTDTQYFGPGTRLTVL.